This paragraph reports one T cell receptor (beta chain). All patients were mismatch repair deficient, assessed by either PCR or immunohistochemistry. Three pembrolizumab responders had their TCRs sequenced. The sample comes from a study of PD-1 blockade in mismatch repair-deficient tumors. This CDR3 has 14 amino acids. V was trimmed by 7 bases and J by 6 bases, leaving 18 bases between them. Germline CDR1 and CDR2: MNHEY and SVGAGI. The protocol was immunoSEQ multiplex PCR, while the TCRdb copy is restricted to in-frame clones and leaves out a portion. The sample shows 15,000 to 20,000 clones, about 80% of them seen only once.

The sample here was PBMCs, taken less than 25 weeks after starting pembrolizumab. The origin of this receptor is an adult with mismatch repair-deficient cancer. The chain joins TRBV6-5 to TRBJ1-1; D may be TRBD1 (5 bases). CDR3 sequence reads: CASKFWGGDSEAFF. Written as DNA, the CDR3 is TGTGCCAGCAAGTTCTGGGGGGGAGACTCTGAAGCTTTCTTT.